The source of this TCR beta chain is a study of T cells after yellow fever vaccination (dated by TCRdb to the late 2010s). About the full investigation: The SMART-Seq v4 Ultra Low Input RNA kit was used to prepare libraries from fractions with low cell numbers. To track T-cell clones before and after primary and booster YFV17D yellow fever vaccination, bulk TCR alpha and beta repertoires were sequenced longitudinally. The cohort comprised two healthy male donors, one aged 18 to 29 and one aged 30 to 40 years. Blood was drawn at multiple timepoints before and after primary and secondary immunization, with bulk PBMC replicates and cell subsets isolated.

The treatment or condition label for this specimen denotes: live attenuated yellow fever vaccine strain. At each blood-draw timepoint, two biological replicates of bulk PBMCs were obtained. PBMCs were isolated from peripheral blood using a standard Ficoll-Paque protocol. TriZol was used to extract RNA from bulk PBMCs, from CD4 and CD8 fractions, and from dextramer-positive and dextramer-negative fractions. TCR cDNA was synthesized by 5'RACE template switching, which introduced a universal primer site and unique molecular identifiers. cDNA synthesis was primed from both the TCR alpha and TCR beta constant segments. Libraries were amplified in two PCR steps, with sample barcodes and sequencing adapters added in the second step. Sequencing of the libraries was done on either Illumina HiSeq 2500 (2x100 bp) or NovaSeq (2x150 bp). The original methods were these. Demultiplexing of reads and collapsing into UMI consensus sequences were performed with MIGEC, and V(D)J alignment was carried out with MiXCR. Vaccine-responding clonotypes were defined with edgeR using replicate PBMC samples, requiring FDR below 0.01 and a log2 fold change above 5 up to day 15. CD4 or CD8 identity was assigned to each bulk clonotype according to whether the clonotype was present at higher abundance in the sequenced CD4 repertoire or the sequenced CD8 repertoire. Clones were called with MiXCR by TCRdb after fastp trimmed the public reads at Q25, and only in-frame beta chains were retained. Here each entry gathers all rows of one CDR3 protein and keeps the most common genes and DNA. TCRdb, not the authors, supplied the V and J calls. This sample holds hundreds of thousands of distinct CDR3 sequences; around an eighth were observed only once. The ten largest clonotypes hold 15% of the sample.

General study outcomes and caveats: A small share of clonotypes was detected in both CD4 and CD8 compartments, with the overlap likely arising from convergent recombination. Compared with the primary T-cell response, the secondary T-cell response was weaker but faster, peaking on day 5 rather than day 15. After the booster, most clones that had expanded after primary vaccination were detected again (over 95% of CD4 and roughly nine tenths of CD8), suggesting broad maintenance of memory. Because the study included only a couple of donors, the extent to which the findings can be generalized is limited. FACS-sorted repertoires could contain abundant contaminating clonotypes from the bulk population, so computational filtering was required.

The CDR3 spans 11 residues, from the cysteine through the phenylalanine. Only the CDR3 portion is preserved as DNA: 33 bases, with reading frame beginning at the first base. Via the germline V gene, CDR1 is LGHNA and CDR2 YNFKEQ. V lost 10 bases and J lost 7 bases; the stretch between them is 13 bases long. The table lists this clonotype with a few counts. Its binding antigen is unknown. Base qualities are not at hand, and no much larger clone is one base apart. The receptor was isolated from a man aged 25 to 45 who received the YFV17D yellow fever vaccine. The chain is assembled from TRBV4-2 and TRBJ1-2; TRBD1 is possibly the D segment (5 matching bases). Sequencing was performed on PBMCs, taken on the day of the yellow fever booster vaccination. The CDR3 region has the sequence CANPGGGGYTF. The sequence in DNA is TGTGCCAACCCTGGGGGAGGTGGCTACACCTTC.